This T cell receptor (beta chain) was recovered during a study of cytomegalovirus exposure and HLA in healthy donors. Unmatched junction bases numbered 6, after V lost 4 bases and J lost 3 bases. Germline values: CDR1 MDHEN, CDR2 SYDVKM. CDR3 length: 16 residues. Some clones are missing from TCRdb's copy, which holds only in-frame ones; the method was immunoSEQ multiplex PCR. The table lists 140,000 to 150,000 clones, over 90% of them singletons, with approximately 1.8% in the top ten. This chain joins TRBV28 and TRBJ2-7; 13 nucleotides align to TRBD2. The clonotype originates from a man younger than 35 in good health and CMV-seropositive. The sequenced sample consisted of PBMCs. The CDR3 nucleotides are TGTGCCAGCAGTTCCAAATGGACTAGCGGGAGCTACGAGCAGTACTTC. Amino acids: CASSSKWTSGSYEQYF.